This entry features one TCR beta chain sequence. The sample belongs to a study of blood T cell repertoires in COVID-19. As for the study in general: The United States, Italy and Spain were the sources of the acute and convalescent COVID-19 samples. In each case, the material was cDNA or gDNA derived from T cells, B-cell-depleted T cells, or PBMCs.

How the authors handled the data: Nucleated cell counts were estimated from reference gene primer amplification. Clones were read by immunoSEQ multiplex PCR, and TCRdb kept only the in-frame ones, dropping some. V and J calls and clone size come straight from that table; D and trimming were deduced from the DNA. Here the sample spans over 60,000 clones, roughly 90% being singletons. The receptor comes from a human donor in a cohort sampled during active COVID-19. Sequencing was performed on peripheral blood.

The CDR3, as DNA: TGTGCCAGCAGCAAAGCGCTTTCAGGGGTGAATGGCTACACCTTC. It encodes CASSKALSGVNGYTF. The J gene is TRBJ1-2, the V gene TRBV21-1; the table names TRBD1, a call not compared with the DNA. TRBV21-1 is a recognized pseudogene. The CDR3 runs to 15 residues.